The 15 T cell receptor beta chains below were found in one sample sequenced in a study of molecular identifiers for immune sequencing clone quantification. MiXCR was run by TCRdb on the PCR reads, yielding one entry per CDR3 protein. The repertoire holds over 600,000 distinct CDR3 sequences, with approximately 20% as singletons. Sample: naive CD8+ T cells from blood, with Jurkat cell RNA spiked in. Subset here: FACS-sorted CD8+CD4-CCR7+CD45RA+ naive T cells. These receptors were taken from a human donor in good health. Some libraries in this study had Jurkat cell RNA spiked in.

This sequence joins TRBV10-2 and TRBJ1-5; a weak D match, TRBD1 (6 bases). The germline V gene has CDR1 WSHSY and CDR2 SAAADI. The CDR3 is 13 residues long. Trimming shortened V by 6 bases and J by 6 bases, and 12 bases separated the two germline ends. The CDR3 nucleotides are TGCGCCAGCAGCACAGGGTGGCGTCAGCCCCAGCATTTT. It translates to CASSTGWRQPQHF.

The gene calls are TRBV7-9 and TRBJ2-1, with D uncertain. CDR3 length: 13 residues. CDR1 is SEHNR, CDR2 FQNEAQ, per germline (reference sequence). V was shortened by 1 base and J by 6 bases, with 7 bases between the two germline ends. In DNA, the CDR3 is TGTGCCAGCAGCTTAGAAACTCGCAATGAGCAGTTCTTC. This sequence encodes CASSLETRNEQFF.

This clonotype has at least ten counts. The V call is TRBV14, the J call TRBJ2-5; D is uncertain. Trimming left V 4 bases short and J 3 bases short, with 9 bases between. The CDR3 extends over 13 amino acids. The V gene's germline CDR1 is SGHDN and CDR2 FVKESK. Written as DNA, the CDR3 is TGTGCCAGCAGCCCTCCAGCAGAAGAGACCCAGTACTTC. Protein sequence: CASSPPAEETQYF.

This clonotype showed up many times. The gene calls are TRBV5-1 and TRBJ2-3; D may be TRBD2 (6 bases). Germline values: CDR1 SGHRS, CDR2 YFSETQ. Between the trimmed V and J ends, which lost 0 bases and 5 bases, there was a span of 10 bases. This CDR3 is 14 amino acids long. The CDR3: CASSLVGGVDTQYF. DNA of the CDR3: TGCGCCAGCAGCTTGGTCGGGGGAGTAGATACGCAGTATTTT.

At least ten counts were recorded for this clonotype. This chain connects TRBV12-3 or TRBV12-4 to TRBJ2-1; maybe TRBD1 (5 bases). The CDR3 has 15 amino acids. V shed 6 bases and J shed 0 bases, with 12 bases lying between them. CDR3 in amino acids: CASRLDSSSYNEQFF. DNA of the CDR3: TGTGCCAGCAGACTCGACAGTAGCTCCTACAATGAGCAGTTCTTC.

This clonotype came up a few times. The J gene is TRBJ1-6, the V gene TRBV27, with D tentatively TRBD1 (6 bases). V dropped 5 bases and J dropped 7 bases, with 9 bases sitting between them. Looked up from germline, CDR1 is MNHEY and CDR2 is SMNVEV (reference sequence). CDR3 size: 13 residues. For the CDR3, the DNA is TGTGCCAGCAGTGGGGGCGTGAATTCACCCCTCCACTTT. As protein: CASSGGVNSPLHF.

This clonotype was seen at least ten times. The chain couples TRBV19 to TRBJ1-5; D is ambiguous. Trimming took 3 bases from V and 7 from J, leaving 13 bases between them. Looked up from germline, CDR1 is LNHDA and CDR2 is SQIVND (reference sequence). CDR3 length: 14 amino acids. CDR3: CASSIRAEYQPQHF. The DNA of the CDR3 is TGTGCCAGTAGTATCCGGGCGGAATACCAGCCCCAGCATTTT.

The rearrangement uses TRBV10-2 and TRBJ2-2; D remains ambiguous. With 6 bases removed from V and 5 bases from J, the gap between germline ends came to 13 bases. This CDR3 spans 14 amino acids. CDR1 is WSHSY, CDR2 SAAADI, per germline. The CDR3 reads CASRATSSTGELFF. In DNA, the CDR3 is TGCGCCAGCAGAGCAACCTCCAGTACCGGGGAGCTGTTTTTT.

There are a few counts of this clonotype. V and J are TRBV6-6 and TRBJ2-5, with unresolved D. The CDR3 totals 14 residues. CDR1 is MNHNY, CDR2 SVGAGI, per germline (reference sequence). The V end lost 2 bases, the J end lost 5 bases, and 12 bases lay between the germline ends. The CDR3 reads CASSYARPGETQYF. CDR3 coding DNA: TGTGCCAGCAGTTACGCTCGTCCCGGGGAGACCCAGTACTTC.

This clonotype was observed at least ten times. Here the CDR3 DNA reads TGTGCCAGCAGCGGGGGGGACCTCCCCTTTTATGGCTACACCTTC. Translated: CASSGGDLPFYGYTF. This chain connects TRBV13 to TRBJ1-2, with D possibly matching TRBD1 (5 bases). CDR1 and CDR2 from the germline V gene are PRHDT and FYEKMQ (reference sequence). V was clipped by 5 bases and J by 5 bases, with 18 bases between them. The CDR3 totals 15 residues.

Of note for this clonotype: A clone one base away is much larger, so this may be a read error. V usage is TRBV4-3 and J usage is TRBJ2-7; D may be TRBD1 (6 bases). The CDR3 is 15 residues long. V was shortened by 1 base and J by 3 bases, with 13 bases between the two germline ends. Looked up from germline, CDR1 is LGHNA and CDR2 is YSLEER. This CDR3 is CASSQVWQGSYEQYF. Here the CDR3 DNA reads TGCGCCAGCAGCCAAGTCTGGCAGGGGAGCTACGAGCAGTACTTC.

Note on this clonotype: At one of its ends the junction is not consistent with the germline gene, which may arise from a read error. This chain joins TRBV19 and TRBJ1-5; TRBD1 matches at 8 bases. This CDR3 spans 15 amino acids. The germline CDR1 and CDR2 sequences are LNHDA and SQIVND (reference sequence). CDR3 sequence: CACSITGGNNQPQHF. For the CDR3, the DNA is TGTGCCTGTAGTATAACAGGGGGTAACAATCAGCCCCAGCATTTT. The full variable domain, its missing parts supplied by reference TRBV19 and TRBJ1-5, is DGGITQSPKYLFRKEGQNVTLSCEQNLNHDAMYWYRQDPGQGLRLIYYSQIVNDFQKGDIAEGYSVSREKKESFPLTVTSAQKNPTAFYLCACSITGGNNQPQHFGDGTRLSIL.

The chain links TRBV3-1 to TRBJ2-1; D gene uncertain. The CDR3 contains 17 residues. V lost 1 base and J lost 5, with 18 bases in between. Germline V gene sequence: CDR1 LGHDT, CDR2 YNNKEL (reference sequence). The CDR3 is CASSQVLGFVVDNEQFF. The CDR3 DNA reads TGTGCCAGCAGCCAAGTCCTGGGATTTGTTGTGGACAATGAGCAGTTCTTC.

This clonotype has just a few counts. V is TRBV29-1 and J is TRBJ1-1, with D possibly TRBD1 on 5 matching bases. The germline gives CDR1 SQVTM, CDR2 ANQGSEA. Trimming cost V 7 bases and J 4 bases, with 10 bases left between them. The CDR3 contains 11 residues. The CDR3 region has the DNA TGCAGCGCCTCGGGGGGCACTGAAGCTTTCTTT. Amino acids: CSASGGTEAFF.

This clonotype appeared a few times. The chain joins TRBV30 to TRBJ1-5; D unclear. Germline-derived CDR1 and CDR2 are GTSNPN and SVGIG (reference sequence). The CDR3 runs 11 residues. Trimming removed 2 bases from V and 6 bases from J, with 5 bases in between. CDR3 protein: CAWSKGQPQHF. DNA for the CDR3: TGTGCCTGGAGTAAGGGTCAGCCCCAGCATTTT.